These T cell receptor beta chains were read from a single sample in a study of human T cells and chemical hapten exposure. MiXCR, run by TCRdb on the RACE reads, gives a single entry per CDR3 protein. The sample records more than 95,000 distinct CDR3 sequences, around an eighth being singletons. The sequencing used whole blood, collected in connection with sensitization to the hapten diphenylcyclopropenone (DPC). The source is a woman in her fifties or sixties with alopecia areata. Some clones in this sample may be carry-over from other donors' samples. Each CDR3 is given with its conserved first and last residue. D genes are given only for firm matches. Not all rows give a size; the values are once, few, many and, for expanded clones, a class.

>-|TRBV20-1|18|TRBJ1-2|-
TGCAGTGCTAGTTTTGAGGTGACAGCGGTATCCAATATTTTTAGCTACACCTTC
CSASFEVTAVSNIFSYTF
>-|TRBV19|15|TRBJ1-6|many
TGTGCCAGTAGTATGACCGACAGAGCAAATTCACCCCTCCACTTT
CASSMTDRANSPLHF
>TRBD2|TRBV6-2/TRBV6-3|16|TRBJ2-1|many
TGTGCCAGCAGTGCCCCAGAGCGGGGGGGCCGGGTTGAGCAGTTCTTC
CASSAPERGGRVEQFF
>-|TRBV27|12|TRBJ1-6|-
TGTGCCAGCAGCACAGGGTTGTCACCCCTCCACTTT
CASSTGLSPLHF
>-|TRBV18|15|TRBJ1-1|many
TGTGCCAGCTCACCGCCGGGGACTTCAACCACTGAAGCTTTCTTT
CASSPPGTSTTEAFF
>-|TRBV28|15|TRBJ1-1|few
TGTGCCAGCAGTTCGTATGGGGGGTTGGACACTGAAGCTTTCTTT
CASSSYGGLDTEAFF
>TRBD1|TRBV6-6|14|TRBJ1-5|many
TGTGCCAGCAGTTACCGGACAGGTTATCAGCCCCAGCATTTT
CASSYRTGYQPQHF
>-|TRBV7-2|12|TRBJ2-5|-
TGTGCCAGCAGTCGCCACCAAGAGACCCAGTACTTC
CASSRHQETQYF
>-|TRBV19|15|TRBJ1-5|-
TGTGCCAGTATGATCGGGGGGTATAGCAATCAGCCCCAGCATTTT
CASMIGGYSNQPQHF
>-|TRBV7-2|19|TRBJ2-1|few
TGTGCCAGCAGCCTGGGGAGGTGGGTTGGTGCCCGCGGGGACAATGAGCAGTTCTTC
CASSLGRWVGARGDNEQFF
>-|TRBV7-9|14|TRBJ1-1|-
TGTGCCAGCAGCTTCGGGGCAGAAGCCCCTGAAGCTTTCTTT
CASSFGAEAPEAFF
>TRBD2|TRBV6-5|16|TRBJ2-5|-
TGTGCCAGCAGTGCCACTAGCGGGAGGTCAGGAGAGACCCAGTACTTC
CASSATSGRSGETQYF
>-|TRBV12-3/TRBV12-4|14|TRBJ1-6|many
TGTGCCAGCAGCCCCCAAGGCGGGAATTCACCCCTCCACTTT
CASSPQGGNSPLHF
>-|TRBV11-2|15|TRBJ1-1|many
TGTGCCAGCAGCTTGAGGCTCTCGCGTCAGGGGGAAGCTTTCTTT
CASSLRLSRQGEAFF
>TRBD1|TRBV28|13|TRBJ2-7|few
TGTGCCAGCAGTTTGCTGACAGGGAACGAGCAGTACTTC
CASSLLTGNEQYF